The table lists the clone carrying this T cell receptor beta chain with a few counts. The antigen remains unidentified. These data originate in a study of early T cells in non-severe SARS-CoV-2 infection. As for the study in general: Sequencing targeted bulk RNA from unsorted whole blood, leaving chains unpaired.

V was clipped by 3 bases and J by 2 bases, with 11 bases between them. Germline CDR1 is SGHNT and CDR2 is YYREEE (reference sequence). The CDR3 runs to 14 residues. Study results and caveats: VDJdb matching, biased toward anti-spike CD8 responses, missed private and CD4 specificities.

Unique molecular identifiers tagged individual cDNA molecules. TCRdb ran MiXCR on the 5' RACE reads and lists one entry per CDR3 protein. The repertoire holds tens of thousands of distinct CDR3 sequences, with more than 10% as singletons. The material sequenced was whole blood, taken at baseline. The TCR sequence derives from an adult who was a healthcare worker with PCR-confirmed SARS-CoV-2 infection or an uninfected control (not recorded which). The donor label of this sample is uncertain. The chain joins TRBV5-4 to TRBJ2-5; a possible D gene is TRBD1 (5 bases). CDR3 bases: TGTGCCAGCAGCTCGTGGACAAAACAAGAGACCCAGTACTTC. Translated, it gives CASSSWTKQETQYF.